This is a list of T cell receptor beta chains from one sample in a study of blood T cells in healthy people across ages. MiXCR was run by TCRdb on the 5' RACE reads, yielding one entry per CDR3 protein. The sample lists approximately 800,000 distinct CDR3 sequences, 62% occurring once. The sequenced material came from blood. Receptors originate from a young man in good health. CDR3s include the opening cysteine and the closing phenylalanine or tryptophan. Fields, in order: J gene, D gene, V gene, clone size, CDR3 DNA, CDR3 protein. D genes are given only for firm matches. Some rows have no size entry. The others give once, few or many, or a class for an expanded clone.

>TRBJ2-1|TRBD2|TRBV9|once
TGTGCCAGCAGCGCTAGCGGGGGCCCCTACGAGCAGTTCTTC
CASSASGGPYEQFF
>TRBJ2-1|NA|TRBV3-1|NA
TGTGCCAGCAGCCAAGATTGGAAGGGCGAGCAGTTCTTC
CASSQDWKGEQFF
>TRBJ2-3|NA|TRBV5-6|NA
TGTGCCAGCAGGATGGGTCGGGCGACGCAGTATTTT
CASRMGRATQYF
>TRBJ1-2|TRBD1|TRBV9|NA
TGTGCCAGTAGCGTAAAGGAGGGGGCCGTATCATCGGGCTACACCTTC
CASSVKEGAVSSGYTF
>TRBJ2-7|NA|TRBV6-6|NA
TGTGCCAGCAGTGCAACGACAGGATTCTCCTACGAGCAGTACTTC
CASSATTGFSYEQYF
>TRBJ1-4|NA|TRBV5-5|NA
TGTGCCAGCAGCTCAAATCACGGAAACTCTAATGAAAAACTGTTTTTT
CASSSNHGNSNEKLFF
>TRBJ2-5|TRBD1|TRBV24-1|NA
TGTGCCACCACGAAGAGGGACAGTAATGAGCAGTACTTC
CATTKRDSNEQYF
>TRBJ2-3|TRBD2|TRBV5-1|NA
TGCGCCAGCAGCCCCCGGACTAGCGGGGATAGAACAGATACGCAGTATTTT
CASSPRTSGDRTDTQYF
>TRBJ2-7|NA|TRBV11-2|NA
TGTGCCAGCAGCTTAGGACCTTCCGACTCCTACGAGCAGTACTTC
CASSLGPSDSYEQYF
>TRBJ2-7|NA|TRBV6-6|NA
TGTGCCAGCAGTTACGTGGCAGGGTGGGAGTACGAGCAGTACTTC
CASSYVAGWEYEQYF
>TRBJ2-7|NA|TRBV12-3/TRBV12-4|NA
TGTGCCAGCAGTTTGGTTAGGCCTTGGGACGAGCAGTACTTC
CASSLVRPWDEQYF
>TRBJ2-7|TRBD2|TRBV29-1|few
TGCAGCGTTGCGGGACTAGCGGGGGCCTACGAGCAGTACTTC
CSVAGLAGAYEQYF
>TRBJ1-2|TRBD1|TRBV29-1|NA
TGCAGCGTGGGACAGGGGGTTGACTATGGCTACACCTTC
CSVGQGVDYGYTF
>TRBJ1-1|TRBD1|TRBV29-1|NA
TGCAGCGTTGAGGTCAGGGGGGTCGCTGAAGCTTTCTTT
CSVEVRGVAEAFF
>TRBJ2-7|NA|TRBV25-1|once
TGTGCCAGCAGTGATCCAAGGCCATCAGGCGAGCAGTGCTTC
CASSDPRPSGEQCF
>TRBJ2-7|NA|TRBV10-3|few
TGTGCCATCGGCAGTTTCTCCTACGAGCAGTACTTC
CAIGSFSYEQYF
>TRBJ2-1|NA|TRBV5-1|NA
TGCGCCAGCAGCTTGACTAGCTTCACCTACAATGAGCAGTTCTTC
CASSLTSFTYNEQFF
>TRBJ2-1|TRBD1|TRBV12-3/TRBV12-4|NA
TGTGCCAGCAATCCGGGACAGGGAAACAATGAGCAGTTCTTC
CASNPGQGNNEQFF
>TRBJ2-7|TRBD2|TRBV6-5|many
TGTGCCAGCAGTCAGGGACTAGCGGGAACATACGAGCAGTACTTC
CASSQGLAGTYEQYF
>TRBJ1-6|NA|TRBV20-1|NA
TGCAGTGTATTAGGGGTAACTTCACCCCTCCACTTT
CSVLGVTSPLHF
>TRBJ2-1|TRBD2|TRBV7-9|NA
TGTGCCAGCAGCCCGGTGGGACTAGCGGGGTTAAATGAGCAGTTCTTC
CASSPVGLAGLNEQFF
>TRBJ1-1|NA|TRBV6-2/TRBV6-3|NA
TGTGCCAGCAGTTACTCCGGTCTACGGGCCTCTGCTTTCTTT
CASSYSGLRASAFF
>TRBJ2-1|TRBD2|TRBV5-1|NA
TGCGCCAGCAGCTTGGCCAGCGGGGCTAGCGGGGGGCAGTGGAAGCAGTTCTTC
CASSLASGASGGQWKQFF
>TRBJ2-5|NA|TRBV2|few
TGTGCCAGCAGTGCCAACTTTGAAGAGACCCAGTACTTC
CASSANFEETQYF
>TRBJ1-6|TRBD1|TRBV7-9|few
TGTGCCAGCAGCCCCGGACAGGGGCATTCACCCCTCCACTTT
CASSPGQGHSPLHF
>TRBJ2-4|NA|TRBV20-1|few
TGCAGTGCTAGAGCGGAGGGGATTCAGTACTTC
CSARAEGIQYF
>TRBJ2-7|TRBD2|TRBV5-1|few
TGTGCCAGCAGTTCTAGCGGGGGCTCCTACGAGCAGTACTTC
CASSSSGGSYEQYF
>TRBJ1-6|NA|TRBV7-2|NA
TGTGCCAGCAGCCCCCCGCTGAGGAATTCACCCCTCCACTTT
CASSPPLRNSPLHF
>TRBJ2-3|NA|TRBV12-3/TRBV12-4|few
TGTGCCAGCAGTTTAGAGGGGGTAGCTAGCACAGATACGCAGTATTTT
CASSLEGVASTDTQYF
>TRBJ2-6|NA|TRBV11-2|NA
TGTGCCAGCACCGAAGGGACCTCCAACGTCCTGACTTTC
CASTEGTSNVLTF
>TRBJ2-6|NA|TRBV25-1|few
TGTGCCAGCAGTGAATCGTGGGGGCGGGGGGCCAACGTCCTGACTTTC
CASSESWGRGANVLTF
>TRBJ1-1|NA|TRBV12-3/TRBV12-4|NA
TGTGCCAGCACCCCAGGCGGGCGGGGGGGCTGGAACACTGAAGCTTTCTTT
CASTPGGRGGWNTEAFF
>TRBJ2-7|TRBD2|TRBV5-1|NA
TGCGCCAGCAGCTTGACGGCTAGCGGACCCCCTGGGAACGAGCAGTACTTC
CASSLTASGPPGNEQYF
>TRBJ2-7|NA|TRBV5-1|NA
TGCGCCAGCAGCTTGGGGACAGCTACCTACAATGAGCAGTACTTC
CASSLGTATYNEQYF
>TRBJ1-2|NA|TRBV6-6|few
TGTGCCAGCACCACGGGGGTTGAGGATGGCTACACCTTC
CASTTGVEDGYTF
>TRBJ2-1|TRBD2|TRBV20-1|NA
TGCAGTGCCAGACTAGCGGGGACCTCCTACAATGAGCAGTTCTTC
CSARLAGTSYNEQFF
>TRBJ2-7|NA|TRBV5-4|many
TGTGCCAGCAGCTTGGACGCTGCCTACGAGCAGTACTTC
CASSLDAAYEQYF
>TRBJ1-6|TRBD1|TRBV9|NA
TGTGCCAGCAGCGGTAGCACGGGACAGAGCTCCTATAATTCACCCCTCCACTTT
CASSGSTGQSSYNSPLHF
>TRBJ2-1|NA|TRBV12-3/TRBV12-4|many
TGTGCCAGCAGTAAGACAATGGGGAAGTTCTTC
CASSKTMGKFF
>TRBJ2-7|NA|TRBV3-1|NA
TGTGCCAGCAGCCAAGTCTCCAGGGGGGACGAGCAGTACTTC
CASSQVSRGDEQYF
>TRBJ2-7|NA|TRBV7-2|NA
TGTGCCAGCAGCCTGCTTGGACCCAGCTACGAGCAGTACTTC
CASSLLGPSYEQYF
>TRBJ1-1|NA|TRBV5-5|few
TGTGCCAGCAGCCTTTCGCCCCCGACAGCTGGCCTGAACACTGAAGCTTTCTTT
CASSLSPPTAGLNTEAFF
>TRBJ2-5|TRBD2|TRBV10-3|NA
TGTGCCATCAGTGATGACGGGGGGGAGACCCAGTACTTC
CAISDDGGETQYF
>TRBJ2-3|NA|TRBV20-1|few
TGCAGTGGGCCGCTTATCGATACGCAGTATTTT
CSGPLIDTQYF
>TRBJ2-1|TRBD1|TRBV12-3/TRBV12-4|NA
TGTGCCAGCAGTCACCGGGACAGGGGGGGGTACAATGAGCAGTTCTTC
CASSHRDRGGYNEQFF
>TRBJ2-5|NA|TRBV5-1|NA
TGCGCCAGCAGCTTTCTTAGCCGGGCAGAGACCCAGTACTTC
CASSFLSRAETQYF
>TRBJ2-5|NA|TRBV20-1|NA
TGCAGTGTCCCACTTGGCCGCCCAGGGTTGGAGACCCAGTACTTC
CSVPLGRPGLETQYF
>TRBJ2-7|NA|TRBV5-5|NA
TGTGCCAGCAGCTTGTCTATGGCAGTCTCCTACGAGCAGTACTTC
CASSLSMAVSYEQYF
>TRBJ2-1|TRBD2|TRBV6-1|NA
TGTGCCAGCAGTGCCGGGACTAGCTTAACGAGGGAGTTCTTC
CASSAGTSLTREFF
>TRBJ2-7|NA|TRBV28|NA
TGTGCCAGCAGTTACGCAGGGTTCACGGCCGAGCAGTACTTC
CASSYAGFTAEQYF
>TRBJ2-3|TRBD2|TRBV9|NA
TGTGCCAGCAGCGCGGACGGGGGGGACATGAGCGCAGATACGCAGTATTTT
CASSADGGDMSADTQYF
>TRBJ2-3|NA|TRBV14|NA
TGTGCCAGCAGCCAGCGAATGACCACAGATACGCAGTATTTT
CASSQRMTTDTQYF
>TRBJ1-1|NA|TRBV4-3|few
TGCGCCAGCGCCCCGACAGGGAACACTGAAGCTTTCTTT
CASAPTGNTEAFF
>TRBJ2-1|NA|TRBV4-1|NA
TGCGCCAGCAGCCAAGAAGCGTGGACAAACAATGAGCAGTTCTTC
CASSQEAWTNNEQFF
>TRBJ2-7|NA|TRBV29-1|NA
TGCAGCGTCAGGAAGAAGGCGGACAATGAGCAGTACTTC
CSVRKKADNEQYF
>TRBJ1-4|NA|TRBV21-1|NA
TGTGCCAGCAGCAAAGGGGTTGCAACTAATGAAAAACTGTTTTTT
CASSKGVATNEKLFF
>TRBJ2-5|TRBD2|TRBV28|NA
TGTGCCAGCAGTCTGGCTCGGGACTATTATCAAGAGACCCAGTACTTC
CASSLARDYYQETQYF
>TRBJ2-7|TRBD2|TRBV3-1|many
TGTGCCAGCAGCCAGTCCCCGGGGGGGACCGAGCAGTACTTC
CASSQSPGGTEQYF
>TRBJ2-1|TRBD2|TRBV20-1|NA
TGCAGTGCTAGCGGGGTAGCGGGGAGATCCTACAATGAGCAGTTCTTC
CSASGVAGRSYNEQFF